What follows are 13 T cell receptor beta chains derived from one specimen sequenced in a study of long-term antiretroviral therapy in people with HIV. immunoSEQ v3.0 was run at survey level. The data were produced by immunoSEQ multiplex PCR, yet TCRdb's version contains in-frame clones alone and is incomplete. The sample carries tens of thousands of clones, about 79% recorded once. This sample comprised unsorted PBMCs, obtained 0.7 years before starting antiretroviral therapy. These receptors came from a man aged 30-40 years with HIV.

This chain links TRBV6-1 with TRBJ2-2; 7 nucleotides line up with TRBD1. The CDR3 has 14 amino acids. Germline V gene data show CDR1 as MNHNS and CDR2 as SASEGT. Trimming removed 2 bases from V and 3 bases from J; junction bases left unmatched: 0. CDR3 amino acids: CASSEQGDTGELFF. The CDR3 DNA reads as TGTGCCAGCAGTGAACAGGGGGACACCGGGGAGCTGTTTTTT.

This chain uses TRBV11-3 with TRBJ2-1, with TRBD2 identical over 8 bases. This CDR3 spans 15 amino acids. Germline CDR1 SGHNT, CDR2 YENEEA. V shed 3 bases, J shed 4 bases, and the junction held 5 bases outside the gene matches. The CDR3 is CASSFSGSSYNEQFF. CDR3 in DNA: TGTGCCAGCAGCTTCAGCGGGAGTTCGTACAATGAGCAGTTCTTC.

The chain joins TRBV18 to TRBJ2-6; D might be TRBD1 (6 bases). This CDR3 has 18 residues. CDR1 and CDR2 from the germline V gene are KGHSH and LQKENI. Trimming pared 6 bases from V and 0 bases from J, leaving 18 bases between. CDR3 nucleotide sequence: TGTGCCAGCTCCCTCAGGGGACGGGCTGGCTCTGGGGCCAACGTCCTGACTTTC. This translates into CASSLRGRAGSGANVLTF.

This chain connects TRBV6-4 to TRBJ1-1, with TRBD1 matching over 9 bases. V lost 6 bases, J lost 8 bases, and 10 bases stayed unmatched. Germline CDR1 and CDR2: MRHNA and SNTAGT. This CDR3 is built from 14 residues. The DNA for the CDR3 is TGTGCCAGCAGCGCCGGGACAGGGATCGCCGAAGCTTTCTTT. It codes for CASSAGTGIAEAFF.

The chain links TRBV5-1 to TRBJ2-1; D gene unclear. The CDR3 runs 15 residues. Germline V gene data show CDR1 as SGHRS and CDR2 as YFSETQ. Trimming shortened V by 3 bases and J by 0 bases, and 10 bases separated the two germline ends. DNA of the CDR3: TGCGCCAGCAGCTCGGACGCCGGCTCCTACAATGAGCAGTTCTTC. This gives the protein CASSSDAGSYNEQFF.

The chain employs TRBV2 and TRBJ2-5, with a tentative D call TRBD1 (6 bases). Germline V gene lookup returns CDR1 SNHLY and CDR2 FYNNEI. Between the trimmed V and J ends, which lost 6 bases and 2 bases, there was a span of 13 bases. This CDR3 has 14 amino acids. The CDR3: CASSSDSPQETQYF. The CDR3 nucleotides read TGTGCCAGCAGCTCGGACAGCCCGCAAGAGACCCAGTACTTC.

The rearrangement uses TRBV7-9 and TRBJ2-4; D is possibly TRBD2 (6 bases). The germline V and J ends were trimmed by 8 bases and 3 bases, with 17 bases remaining between them. The CDR3 runs 15 residues. Germline V gene sequence: CDR1 SEHNR, CDR2 FQNEAQ (reference sequence). The CDR3 sequence: CASDLLGGSKNIQYF. As DNA, the CDR3 is TGTGCCAGCGACCTTCTGGGGGGAAGCAAAAACATTCAGTACTTC. Using reference TRBV7-9 and TRBJ2-4 for the parts outside the CDR3, the full variable domain is DTGVSQNPRHKITKRGQNVTFRCDPISEHNRLYWYRQTLGQGPEFLTYFQNEAQLEKSRLLSDRFSAERPKGSFSTLEIQRTEQGDSAMYLCASDLLGGSKNIQYFGAGTRLSVL.

This rearrangement joins TRBV29-1 to TRBJ2-7, with D possibly matching TRBD2 (6 bases). Trimming removed 6 bases from V and 5 bases from J, with 14 bases in between. From germline, CDR1 is SQVTM and CDR2 ANQGSEA. There are 12 residues in the CDR3. The CDR3 sequence: CSVTDGGNEQYF. The CDR3 DNA reads as TGCAGCGTCACGGACGGAGGGAACGAGCAGTACTTC.

This chain uses TRBV9 with TRBJ2-7; maybe TRBD2 (6 bases). The germline CDR1 and CDR2 sequences are SGDLS and YYNGEE. V was cut by 1 base and J by 5 bases, with 13 bases left in between. The CDR3 sequence is 14 residues long. As DNA, the CDR3 is TGTGCCAGCAGCGTAACGGGACTGTCCAACGAGCAGTACTTC. Its translation is CASSVTGLSNEQYF.

The sample holds one count of this clone. This sequence joins TRBV30 and TRBJ1-2; D gene unclear. This CDR3 has 14 residues. The germline V gene encodes CDR1 GTSNPN and CDR2 SVGIG (reference sequence). Trimming took off 1 base at V and 0 bases at J, with 9 bases between the two ends. CDR3 DNA sequence: TGTGCCTGGAGTGCAGACCGTACTAACTATGGCTACACCTTC. Its protein is CAWSADRTNYGYTF.

This clone has only a few counts. The CDR3 region is CASSLAENTGELFF. The CDR3, as DNA: TGCGCCAGCAGCTTGGCCGAGAACACCGGGGAGCTGTTTTTT. V and J are TRBV5-1 and TRBJ2-2; no clear D. In germline, CDR1 is SGHRS, CDR2 YFSETQ. CDR3 length: 14 residues. With 0 bases removed from V and 1 base from J, the gap between germline ends came to 4 bases.

The rearrangement links TRBV5-6 to TRBJ1-2, with a weak D call TRBD1 (5 bases). Germline V gene sequence: CDR1 SGHDT, CDR2 YYEEEE. V lost 0 bases, J lost 2 bases, and 11 bases lay in between. The CDR3 sequence is 15 residues long. CDR3: CASSLVQGRNYGYTF. CDR3 DNA: TGTGCCAGCAGCTTGGTCCAGGGAAGGAACTATGGCTACACCTTC.

This chain connects TRBV28 to TRBJ2-4; D might be TRBD2 (7 bases). From germline, CDR1 is MDHEN and CDR2 SYDVKM. With 2 bases removed from V and 11 bases from J, the gap between germline ends came to 19 bases. CDR3 size: 15 residues. The CDR3 DNA reads TGTGCCAGCAGTTTAAGAGGGGGGGGCCACCGGTTTCAGTACTTC. It is translated as CASSLRGGGHRFQYF.